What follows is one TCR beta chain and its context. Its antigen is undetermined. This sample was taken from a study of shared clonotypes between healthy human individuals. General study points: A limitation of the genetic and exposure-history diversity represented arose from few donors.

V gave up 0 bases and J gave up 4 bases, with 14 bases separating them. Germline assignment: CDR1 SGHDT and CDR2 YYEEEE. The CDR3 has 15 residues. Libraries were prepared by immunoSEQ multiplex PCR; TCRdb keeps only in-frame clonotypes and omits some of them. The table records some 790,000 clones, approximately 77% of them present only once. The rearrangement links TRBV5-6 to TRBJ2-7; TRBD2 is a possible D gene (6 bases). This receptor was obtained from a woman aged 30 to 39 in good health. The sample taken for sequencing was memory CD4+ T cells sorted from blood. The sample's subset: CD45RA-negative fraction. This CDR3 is CASSLAAGSGYEQYF. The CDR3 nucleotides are TGTGCCAGCAGCTTGGCCGCCGGGAGTGGGTACGAGCAGTACTTC.